A selection of T cell receptor beta chains follows, all from one sample in a study of control samples from healthy donors and cancer patients. Repertoires were generated with immunoSEQ multiplex PCR, while TCRdb's copy carries only in-frame clones and drops some. The data contain approximately 100,000 clones, about 89% of them singletons. Sequenced: blood. These receptors originate from a young man in good health. CDR3s include the opening cysteine and the closing phenylalanine or tryptophan. D genes are given only for firm matches. Only some rows state a clone size, as once, few, many or a class for expanded clones.

TRBV2	TRBJ1-2	-	15	-	CASSPTEGMKDGYTF	TGTGCCAGCAGCCCGACGGAGGGGATGAAAGATGGCTACACCTTC
TRBV4-1	TRBJ1-5	-	16	-	CASSQEWGKGNQPQHF	TGCGCCAGCAGCCAAGAGTGGGGGAAGGGCAATCAGCCCCAGCATTTT
TRBV9	TRBJ2-3	TRBD1	16	-	CASSASPGQGADTQYF	TGTGCCAGCAGCGCCTCACCGGGACAGGGCGCAGATACGCAGTATTTT
TRBV4-1	TRBJ2-1	TRBD1	16	-	CASSSPQGLPNNEQFF	TGCGCCAGCAGCTCTCCACAGGGGTTGCCTAACAATGAGCAGTTCTTC
TRBV5-1	TRBJ2-5	-	14	-	CASSLATVQETQYF	TGCGCCAGCAGCTTGGCGACGGTACAAGAGACCCAGTACTTC
TRBV18	TRBJ2-6	-	15	-	CASSPESSGANVLTF	TGTGCCAGCTCACCCGAGAGCTCTGGGGCCAACGTCCTGACTTTC
TRBV5-1	TRBJ1-4	TRBD1	16	few	CASSLGSTGHNEKLFF	TGCGCCAGCAGCTTGGGTTCGACAGGGCATAACGAAAAACTGTTTTTT
TRBV7-3	TRBJ1-1	-	14	-	CASSLIPGNTEAFF	TGTGCCAGCAGCTTAATCCCGGGGAACACTGAAGCTTTCTTT
TRBV4-2	TRBJ1-5	TRBD1	14	-	CASSQGQGFQPQHF	TGTGCCAGCAGCCAGGGACAGGGTTTTCAGCCCCAGCATTTT
TRBV4-1	TRBJ1-1	TRBD1	14	once	CASLPPDRRTEAFF	TGCGCCAGCCTTCCCCCGGACAGGCGCACTGAAGCTTTCTTT
TRBV7-6	TRBJ2-7	TRBD1	15	-	CASSLTGQGAYEQYF	TGTGCCAGCAGCTTAACGGGACAGGGGGCCTACGAGCAGTACTTC
TRBV11-3	TRBJ1-2	-	13	-	CATAASGNYGYTF	TGTGCCACCGCAGCTTCCGGGAATTATGGCTACACCTTC
TRBV7-8	TRBJ1-2	TRBD1	20	once	CASSLAPRVGQGAVDYGYTF	TGTGCCAGCAGCTTAGCGCCTCGAGTAGGACAGGGGGCAGTAGACTATGGCTACACCTTC
TRBV7-9	TRBJ2-2	TRBD2	17	-	CASSPIAGGPWTGELFF	TGTGCCAGCAGCCCTATAGCGGGGGGGCCGTGGACCGGGGAGCTGTTTTTT
TRBV5-4	TRBJ1-1	-	14	-	CASSREGGDTEAFF	TGTGCCAGCAGCCGTGAAGGGGGGGACACTGAAGCTTTCTTT
TRBV3-1/TRBV3-2	TRBJ2-3	-	13	-	CASSQEGADTQYF	TGTGCCAGCAGCCAAGAGGGGGCAGATACGCAGTATTTT
TRBV5-1	TRBJ1-4	TRBD1	16	-	CASSLGATGGNEKLFF	TGCGCCAGCAGCTTGGGAGCGACAGGGGGCAATGAAAAACTGTTTTTT
TRBV11-2	TRBJ2-5	-	12	-	CASSFLEGNQYF	TGTGCCAGCAGCTTTCTTGAGGGAAACCAGTACTTC
TRBV4-2	TRBJ2-2	TRBD2	19	-	CASSHRPQTSGGDTGELFF	TGTGCCAGCAGCCACCGGCCCCAGACTAGCGGGGGAGACACCGGGGAGCTGTTTTTT
TRBV12-3/TRBV12-4	TRBJ1-2	TRBD1	13	-	CASSPTGGSGYTF	TGTGCCAGCAGTCCCACAGGGGGCTCTGGCTACACCTTC
TRBV4-1	TRBJ2-1	-	15	few	CASSQSDGSNNEQFF	TGCGCCAGCAGCCAATCGGACGGATCTAACAATGAGCAGTTCTTC
TRBV18	TRBJ2-5	-	15	-	CASSPGRNKGETQYF	TGTGCCAGCTCACCGGGGAGAAACAAAGGGGAGACCCAGTACTTC
TRBV18	TRBJ1-3	-	14	-	CASSPQFGGNTIYF	TGTGCCAGCTCACCACAGTTCGGGGGAAACACCATATATTTT
TRBV7-2	TRBJ2-3	-	13	-	CASSTGTADTQYF	TGTGCCAGCAGCACCGGGACGGCAGATACGCAGTATTTT
TRBV5-1	TRBJ2-3	-	15	-	CASTPDSTSTDTQYF	TGCGCCAGCACCCCGGACTCGACTAGCACAGATACGCAGTATTTT
TRBV29-1	TRBJ2-6	-	16	-	CSVEGGIRSGANVLTF	TGCAGCGTTGAGGGGGGTATCAGGTCTGGGGCCAACGTCCTGACTTTC
TRBV5-1	TRBJ1-1	-	15	-	CASRVPGSMNTEAFF	TGCGCCAGCAGGGTCCCGGGGAGTATGAACACTGAAGCTTTCTTT
TRBV11-2	TRBJ1-1	TRBD1	14	-	CASSSGQGVTEAFF	TGTGCCAGCAGCTCCGGACAGGGGGTAACTGAAGCTTTCTTT
TRBV6-6	TRBJ2-2	TRBD1	18	-	CASSPTKMGQGGSGELFF	TGTGCCAGCAGTCCTACCAAAATGGGACAGGGAGGGTCCGGGGAGCTGTTTTTT
TRBV7-3	TRBJ2-1	TRBD2	15	-	CASSLDGGAWNEQFF	TGTGCCAGCAGCTTAGACGGGGGGGCCTGGAATGAGCAGTTCTTC
TRBV19	TRBJ2-3	TRBD1	16	-	CASSLQQGASTDTQYF	TGTGCCAGTAGCTTGCAGCAGGGGGCTAGCACAGATACGCAGTATTTT
TRBV5-1	TRBJ2-7	-	14	-	CASSLGNSPYEQYF	TGCGCCAGCAGCTTGGGAAACAGTCCCTACGAGCAGTACTTC
TRBV7-7	TRBJ2-5	TRBD2	16	once	CASSLAGGTTSGTQYF	TGTGCCAGCAGCTTAGCGGGAGGGACTACTTCAGGGACCCAGTACTTC
TRBV5-5	TRBJ1-6	-	20	-	CASSLRGPLSILDNNSPLHF	TGTGCCAGCAGCTTGCGGGGACCCCTATCCATCCTTGACAATAATTCACCCCTCCACTTT
TRBV24-1	TRBJ1-5	-	15	-	CATSLGIRENQPQHF	TGTGCCACCAGCCTCGGAATCCGGGAAAATCAGCCCCAGCATTTT
TRBV30	TRBJ1-2	TRBD1	13	few	CAFRDRGRYGYTF	TGTGCCTTCCGGGACAGGGGGCGTTATGGCTACACCTTC
TRBV5-6	TRBJ2-1	TRBD1	14	-	CASSPGTGGSEQFF	TGTGCCAGCAGCCCCGGGACAGGGGGTAGTGAGCAGTTCTTC
TRBV3-1/TRBV3-2	TRBJ1-4	-	13	-	CASSHAQGGQLFF	TGTGCCAGCAGCCATGCACAGGGAGGGCAACTGTTTTTT
TRBV12-3/TRBV12-4	TRBJ2-1	-	13	-	CASLGGSDNEQFF	TGTGCCAGCTTAGGGGGGTCAGACAATGAGCAGTTCTTC
TRBV14	TRBJ1-1	-	13	-	CASSQDQNTEAFF	TGTGCCAGCAGCCAAGACCAGAACACTGAAGCTTTCTTT
TRBV5-1	TRBJ1-1	TRBD1	15	-	CASSSGGFGYTEAFF	TGCGCCAGCAGCTCAGGGGGCTTCGGGTACACTGAAGCTTTCTTT
TRBV6-5	TRBJ1-5	-	14	-	CASSLDGGNQPQHF	TGTGCCAGCAGTCTGGACGGGGGCAATCAGCCCCAGCATTTT
TRBV19	TRBJ1-2	-	14	-	CASSIERELGGYTF	TGTGCCAGTAGTATAGAGCGGGAACTTGGAGGCTACACCTTC
TRBV9	TRBJ2-1	TRBD2	16	-	CASSAHLAGGTNEQFF	TGTGCCAGCAGCGCCCATTTAGCGGGGGGGACCAATGAGCAGTTCTTC
TRBV20-1	TRBJ2-5	-	10	-	CSAVLGTQYF	TGCAGTGCCGTTTTAGGGACCCAGTACTTC
TRBV7-2	TRBJ1-1	-	16	-	CASSRHGGGLDTEAFF	TGTGCCAGCAGCCGTCACGGGGGCGGTTTGGACACTGAAGCTTTCTTT
TRBV2	TRBJ2-1	-	11	-	CASSSYNEQFF	TGTGCCAGCAGCTCCTACAATGAGCAGTTCTTC
TRBV27	TRBJ1-5	TRBD1	15	few	CASRSGDSSNQPQHF	TGTGCCAGCCGGTCTGGGGACAGCAGCAATCAGCCCCAGCATTTT
TRBV28	TRBJ1-3	-	17	-	CASTSSGGRDSGNTIYF	TGTGCCAGCACCTCAAGTGGTGGCAGGGACTCTGGAAACACCATATATTTT
TRBV4-1	TRBJ1-5	TRBD1	16	-	CASSPFGGTGNQPQHF	TGCGCCAGCAGCCCATTCGGGGGGACAGGCAATCAGCCCCAGCATTTT
TRBV9	TRBJ2-1	TRBD2	13	-	CASSAGGLDEQFF	TGTGCCAGCAGCGCGGGGGGGTTGGATGAGCAGTTCTTC